This TCR beta chain is drawn from a study of shared clonotypes between healthy human individuals (dated by TCRdb to 2020 to 2021). With regard to the full study: A few men and a couple of women, aged 18 to 49 years, made up the cohort. For each donor, three plates each were used for CD4 naive and CD4 memory, two plates were used for CD8 naive, and one plate was used for CD8 memory. Blood TCR repertoires of a handful of healthy adults were deeply sequenced to estimate repertoire size and the extent of clonotype sharing between individuals. Different laboratories and diverse techniques were used to prepare libraries and sequence TCR repertoires, to increase sequencing depth and limit assay-specific biases. Leukapheresis yielded between about 0.94 and 8.9 billion PBMCs per donor.

V lost 2 bases and J lost 1 base; the stretch between them is 4 bases long. CDR1 and CDR2 are drawn from the germline V gene: SGHTS, YDEGEE. The CDR3, from cysteine to phenylalanine, totals 13 residues. CDR3 DNA is the only sequence kept; it has 39 bases, read in frame from the first base. TCR CDR3 regions were amplified from genomic DNA by multiplex PCR using the deep immunoSEQ assay. Genomic DNA extracted from each cell subset was distributed evenly over all wells of several immunoSEQ 96-well plates, and each plate served as one replicate. For sorted subsets, each replicate PCR was loaded with 150 to 250 ng genomic DNA, equivalent to approximately 33,000 T cell genomes. Purified libraries were measured with a Qubit 3.0 fluorometer, size-checked on a Bioanalyzer 2100, and measured again with the KAPA Library Quantification kit. A separate single-read 150-cycle Illumina NextSeq 550 flow cell was used to sequence each immunoSEQ 96-well plate. The study's own analysis went as follows. The immunoSEQ output contained only junctional sequences without quality scores, so filtering could not match that applied to full-length reads. Sequences were annotated with PyIR, a Python wrapper for IgBLAST v1.9, and V/J genes and CDR3 were assigned using IMGT germline references. Reads were filtered out if the reads had weak V/J assignments (E-value above 1e-6), no CDR3, stop codons, out-of-frame junctions, or ambiguous translated residues. A V3J clonotype was defined by an identical inferred V gene, J gene, and CDR3 amino acid sequence. To compute the percentage overlap between repertoires, the number of shared unique clonotypes was divided by the size of the smaller repertoire. Three approaches were used to assess repertoire richness: RTK rarefaction, the Chao1 estimator, and Recon v2.1 estimates of unobserved clonotypes. Generation probabilities for all TCRbeta clonotypes obtained by the gDNA method from a handful of donors were computed using OLGA. TCRdb took this table from immuneACCESS and kept in-frame rearrangements with V and J called. Such tables lack part of the clones; where checked against another copy, unresolved V genes explain under half of the gap, and the rest is unexplained. V and J calls and clone size are as listed in that table; D and trimming were resolved from the DNA. The sample table shows 2 million to 2.5 million clones, and about 95% are seen once. The top ten clones comprise about 1.1% of the sample.

CD8 naive samples were CD45RO-negative cells positively selected for CCR7, giving a CD45RA+CCR7+ population that excluded TemRA cells. The donors were healthy, HIV-negative adults who had no recently reported acute infections or vaccinations. Every donor was a Caucasian adult living in Nashville, Tennessee, USA. Blood was collected by leukapheresis, and PBMCs were isolated by Ficoll-Histopaque density gradient centrifugation and then cryopreserved in liquid nitrogen vapor phase. Purity and quantity of every magnetically sorted T cell population were checked by analytical flow cytometry. Genomic DNA was isolated from each sorted fraction and quantified by UV absorbance on a Nanodrop 2000c. General findings and caveats noted by the study authors: When a few donors were compared, the shared fraction of clonotypes was about 5% for naive CD4, approximately 3.3% for naive CD8, 2% to 2.5% for memory CD4, and 0.4% for memory CD8. Naive subsets generally had larger estimated clonotype richness than memory subsets did. Pairwise subsampling led to the expectation that sequencing depth would affect the degree of clonotype sharing among donors. Clonotypes shared by all four sorted-subset donors showed higher generation probabilities than non-shared clonotypes. The small number of donors limited the genetic and exposure-history diversity represented. Sampling was restricted to blood, and TCR repertoires in tissues likely differ from the TCR repertoires found in blood. Rarefaction of sorted-subset datasets indicated incomplete sequencing despite the large sequencing depth.

In the case of this clone: What this receptor recognizes is not known. Nothing much larger sits one base from this clone, and base qualities are not available.

The TCR was taken from a man aged 18 to 35 in good health. Here the chain combines TRBV5-8 and TRBJ1-5, with the D gene too uncertain to name. The source material was naive CD8+ T cells sorted from blood. The sample's cell subset or site label, in plain terms: CD45RA+CCR7+. The CDR3 reads as follows: CASSFLSNQPQHF. The sequence in DNA is TGTGCCAGCAGCTTTTTGAGCAATCAGCCCCAGCATTTT.